Described below is a single T cell receptor beta chain sequence and its context. Its antigen is not known. In TCRdb, the RT-PCR reads were re-called with MiXCR into one record per CDR3 protein. Found here are some 500,000 distinct CDR3 sequences, approximately 16% of them singletons; the top ten hold less than 4%. This sample was taken from a study of response to subunit inactivated influenza vaccine. Study observations and caveats: Each seasonal flu vaccination may recruit only limited new T cells, authors suggested.

This CDR3 contains 15 residues. In germline, CDR1 is LGHNA, CDR2 YSLEER. V trimming: 2 bases; J trimming: 4 bases; junction bases outside the gene matches: 5. This chain connects TRBV4-3 to TRBJ2-1; 7 bases map to TRBD2. The sample in question was CD4+ T cells sorted from PBMCs, obtained approximately 25 months after vaccination. This TCR was sampled from a man between 50 and 70 years old who received an inactivated influenza vaccine. CDR3 region: CASSQLAAGYNEQFF. The DNA of the CDR3 is TGCGCCAGCAGCCAACTAGCGGCAGGATACAATGAGCAGTTCTTC.